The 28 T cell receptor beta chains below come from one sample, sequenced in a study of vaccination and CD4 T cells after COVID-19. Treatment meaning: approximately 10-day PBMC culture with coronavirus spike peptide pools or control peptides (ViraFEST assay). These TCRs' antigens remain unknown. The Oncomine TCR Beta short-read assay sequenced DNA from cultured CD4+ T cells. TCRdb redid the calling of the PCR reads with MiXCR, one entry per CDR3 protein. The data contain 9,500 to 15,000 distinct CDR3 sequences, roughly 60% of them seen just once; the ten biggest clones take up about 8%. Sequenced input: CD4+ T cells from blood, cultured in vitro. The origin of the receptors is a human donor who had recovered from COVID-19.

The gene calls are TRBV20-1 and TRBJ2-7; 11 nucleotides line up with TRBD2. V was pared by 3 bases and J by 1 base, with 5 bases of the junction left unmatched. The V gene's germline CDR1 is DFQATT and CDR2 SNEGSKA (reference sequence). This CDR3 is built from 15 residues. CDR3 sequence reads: CSASDTSGSSYEQYF. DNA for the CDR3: TGCAGTGCTAGTGATACTAGCGGGAGTTCCTACGAGCAGTACTTC.

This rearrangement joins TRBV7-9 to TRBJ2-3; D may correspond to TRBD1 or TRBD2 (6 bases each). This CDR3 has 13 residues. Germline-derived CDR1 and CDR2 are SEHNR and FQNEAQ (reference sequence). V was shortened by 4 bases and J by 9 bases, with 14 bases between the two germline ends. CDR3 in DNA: TGTGCCAGCAGCTCCCTGGGGGGCTCGACGCAGTATTTT. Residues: CASSSLGGSTQYF.

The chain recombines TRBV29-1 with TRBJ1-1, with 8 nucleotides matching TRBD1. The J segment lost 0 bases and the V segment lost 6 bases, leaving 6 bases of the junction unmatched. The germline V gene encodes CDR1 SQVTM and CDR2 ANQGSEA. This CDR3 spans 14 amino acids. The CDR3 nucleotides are TGCAGCGTCCTGACAGGGGAGTTGAACACTGAAGCTTTCTTT. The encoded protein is CSVLTGELNTEAFF.

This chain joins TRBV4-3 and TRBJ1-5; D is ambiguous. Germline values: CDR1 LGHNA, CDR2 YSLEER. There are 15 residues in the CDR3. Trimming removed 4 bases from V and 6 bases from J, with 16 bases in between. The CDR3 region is CASSLRAGLGQPQHF. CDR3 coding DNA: TGCGCCAGCAGCCTAAGAGCTGGGCTTGGTCAGCCCCAGCATTTT.

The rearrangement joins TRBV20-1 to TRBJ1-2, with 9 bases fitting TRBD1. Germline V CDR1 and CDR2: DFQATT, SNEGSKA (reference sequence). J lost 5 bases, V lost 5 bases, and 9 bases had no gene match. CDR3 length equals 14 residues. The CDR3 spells CSAGRTGGGYGYTF. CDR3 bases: TGCAGTGCTGGAAGAACAGGGGGCGGTTATGGCTACACCTTC.

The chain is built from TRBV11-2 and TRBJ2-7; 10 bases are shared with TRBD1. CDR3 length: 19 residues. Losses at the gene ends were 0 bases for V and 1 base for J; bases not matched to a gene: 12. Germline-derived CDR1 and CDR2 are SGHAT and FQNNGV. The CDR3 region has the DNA TGTGCCAGCAGCTTAGATTTGGGTTTTAGGGACAGGGGTTCCTACGAGCAGTACTTC. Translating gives CASSLDLGFRDRGSYEQYF.

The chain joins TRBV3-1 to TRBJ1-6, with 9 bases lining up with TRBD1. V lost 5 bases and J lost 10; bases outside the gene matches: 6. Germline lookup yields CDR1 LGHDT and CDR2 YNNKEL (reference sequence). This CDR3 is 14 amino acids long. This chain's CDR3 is CASSITGGDSPLHF. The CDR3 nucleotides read TGTGCCAGCAGCATAACAGGGGGCGACTCACCCCTCCACTTT.

CDR3 protein: CASSLYSEQYF. CDR3 DNA: TGTGCCAGCAGCTTATACTCCGAGCAGTACTTC. This chain uses TRBV7-8 with TRBJ2-7, with unresolved D. The CDR3 runs 11 residues. Germline CDR1 is SGHVS and CDR2 is FQNEAQ. Trimming cost V 2 bases and J 6 bases, with 5 bases left between them. Complete variable domain (other parts from reference TRBV7-8 and TRBJ2-7): GAGVSQSPRYKVAKRGQDVALRCDPISGHVSLFWYQQALGQGPEFLTYFQNEAQLDKSGLPSDRFFAERPEGSVSTLKIQRTQQEDSAVYLCASSLYSEQYFGPGTRLTVT.

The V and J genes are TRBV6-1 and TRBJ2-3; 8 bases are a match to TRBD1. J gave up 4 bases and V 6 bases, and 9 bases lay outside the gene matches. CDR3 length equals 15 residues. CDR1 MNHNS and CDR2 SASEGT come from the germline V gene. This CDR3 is CASSNRDRFSDTQYF. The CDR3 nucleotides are TGTGCCAGCAGCAACCGGGACAGGTTTTCAGATACGCAGTATTTT.

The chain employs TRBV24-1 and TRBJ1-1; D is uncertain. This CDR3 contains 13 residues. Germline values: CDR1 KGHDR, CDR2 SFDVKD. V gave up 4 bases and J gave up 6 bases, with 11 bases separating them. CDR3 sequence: CATSERGRAEAFF. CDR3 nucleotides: TGTGCCACCAGTGAACGAGGACGCGCTGAAGCTTTCTTT.

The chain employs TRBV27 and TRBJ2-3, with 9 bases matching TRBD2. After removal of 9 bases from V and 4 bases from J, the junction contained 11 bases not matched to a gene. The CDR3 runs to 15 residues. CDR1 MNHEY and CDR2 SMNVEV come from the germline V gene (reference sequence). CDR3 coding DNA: TGTGCCAGTTCTGCCATAGCGGGAGCGTCAGATACGCAGTATTTT. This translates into CASSAIAGASDTQYF.

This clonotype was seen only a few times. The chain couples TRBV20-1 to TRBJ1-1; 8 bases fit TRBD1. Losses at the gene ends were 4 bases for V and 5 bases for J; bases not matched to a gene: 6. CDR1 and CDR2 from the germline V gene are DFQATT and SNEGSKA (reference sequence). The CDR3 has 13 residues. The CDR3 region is CSAISGTGTEAFF. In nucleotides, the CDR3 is TGCAGTGCTATTTCCGGGACAGGAACTGAAGCTTTCTTT.

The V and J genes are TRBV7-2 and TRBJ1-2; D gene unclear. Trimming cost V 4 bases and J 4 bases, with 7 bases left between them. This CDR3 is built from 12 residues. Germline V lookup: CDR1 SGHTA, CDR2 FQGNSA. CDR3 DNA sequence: TGTGCCAGCAGCTCTACCATCTATGGCTACACCTTC. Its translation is CASSSTIYGYTF.

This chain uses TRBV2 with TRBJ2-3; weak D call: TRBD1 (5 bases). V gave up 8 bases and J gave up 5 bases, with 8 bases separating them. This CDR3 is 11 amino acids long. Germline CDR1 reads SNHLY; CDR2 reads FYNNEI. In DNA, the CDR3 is TGTGCCAGCGGGGCGATAGATACGCAGTATTTT. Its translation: CASGAIDTQYF.

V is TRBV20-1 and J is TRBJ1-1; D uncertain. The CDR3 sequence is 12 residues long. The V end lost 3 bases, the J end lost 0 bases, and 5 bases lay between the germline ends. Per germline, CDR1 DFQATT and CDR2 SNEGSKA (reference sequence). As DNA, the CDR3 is TGCAGTGCTAGTCCCGTGAACACTGAAGCTTTCTTT. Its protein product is CSASPVNTEAFF.

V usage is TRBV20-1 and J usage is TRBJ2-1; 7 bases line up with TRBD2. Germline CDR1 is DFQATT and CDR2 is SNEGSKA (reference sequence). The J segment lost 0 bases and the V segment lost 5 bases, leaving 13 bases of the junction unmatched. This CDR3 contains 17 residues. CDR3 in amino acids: CSASRSSGISSYNEQFF. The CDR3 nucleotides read TGCAGTGCTTCTCGGTCTAGCGGAATAAGCTCCTACAATGAGCAGTTCTTC.

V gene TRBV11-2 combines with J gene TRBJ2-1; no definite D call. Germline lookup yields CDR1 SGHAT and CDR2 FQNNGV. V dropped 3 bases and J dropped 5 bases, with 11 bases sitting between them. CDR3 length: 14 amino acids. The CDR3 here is CASSFVLINNEQFF. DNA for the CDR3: TGTGCCAGCAGCTTCGTCTTGATAAACAATGAGCAGTTCTTC.

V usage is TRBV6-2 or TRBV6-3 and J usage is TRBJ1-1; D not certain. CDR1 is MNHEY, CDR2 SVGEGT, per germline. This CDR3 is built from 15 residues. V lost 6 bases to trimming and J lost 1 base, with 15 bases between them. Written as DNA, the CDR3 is TGTGCCAGCAGCCCGCACCGGGTTGAGAACACTGAAGCTTTCTTT. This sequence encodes CASSPHRVENTEAFF.

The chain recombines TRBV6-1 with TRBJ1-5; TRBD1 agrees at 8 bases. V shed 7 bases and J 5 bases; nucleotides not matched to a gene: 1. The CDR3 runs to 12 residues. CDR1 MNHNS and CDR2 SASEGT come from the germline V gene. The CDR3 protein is CASTQGDQPQHF. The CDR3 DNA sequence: TGTGCCAGCACACAGGGGGATCAGCCCCAGCATTTT.

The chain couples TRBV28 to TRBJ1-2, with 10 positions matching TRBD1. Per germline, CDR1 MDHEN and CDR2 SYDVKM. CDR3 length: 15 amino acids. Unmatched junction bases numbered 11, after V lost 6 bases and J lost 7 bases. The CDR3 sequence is CASRPPLGTGVGYTF. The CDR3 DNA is TGTGCCAGCAGACCCCCCCTTGGGACAGGGGTTGGCTACACCTTC.

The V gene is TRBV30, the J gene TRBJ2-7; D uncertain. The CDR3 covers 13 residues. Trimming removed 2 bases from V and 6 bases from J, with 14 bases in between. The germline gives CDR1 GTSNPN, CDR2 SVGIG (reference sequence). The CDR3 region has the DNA TGTGCCTGGAGTTTACGAGTGGGCTCCGAGCAGTACTTC. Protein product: CAWSLRVGSEQYF. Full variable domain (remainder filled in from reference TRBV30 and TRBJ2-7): SQTIHQWPATLVQPVGSPLSLECTVEGTSNPNLYWYRQAAGRGLQLLFYSVGIGQISSEVPQNLSASRPQDRQFILSSKKLLLSDSGFYLCAWSLRVGSEQYFGPGTRLTVT.

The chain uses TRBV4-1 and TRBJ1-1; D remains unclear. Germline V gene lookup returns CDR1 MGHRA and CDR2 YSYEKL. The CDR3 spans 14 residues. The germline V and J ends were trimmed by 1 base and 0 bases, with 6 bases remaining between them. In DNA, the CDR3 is TGCGCCAGCAGCCAAGGCCCGGTGAACACTGAAGCTTTCTTT. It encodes CASSQGPVNTEAFF.

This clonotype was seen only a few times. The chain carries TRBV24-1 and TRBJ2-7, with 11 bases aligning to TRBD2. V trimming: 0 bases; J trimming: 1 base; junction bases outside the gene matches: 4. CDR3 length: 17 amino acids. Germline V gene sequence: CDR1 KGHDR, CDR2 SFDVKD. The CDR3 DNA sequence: TGTGCCACCAGTGATTTGCTCGGACTAGCGGGTTCCTACGAGCAGTACTTC. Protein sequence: CATSDLLGLAGSYEQYF.

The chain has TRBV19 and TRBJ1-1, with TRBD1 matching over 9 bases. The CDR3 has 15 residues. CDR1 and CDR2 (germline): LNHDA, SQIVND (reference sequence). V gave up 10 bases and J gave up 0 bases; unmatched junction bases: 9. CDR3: CAIRRTGAMNTEAFF. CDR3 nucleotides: TGTGCCATCAGAAGGACAGGGGCTATGAACACTGAAGCTTTCTTT.

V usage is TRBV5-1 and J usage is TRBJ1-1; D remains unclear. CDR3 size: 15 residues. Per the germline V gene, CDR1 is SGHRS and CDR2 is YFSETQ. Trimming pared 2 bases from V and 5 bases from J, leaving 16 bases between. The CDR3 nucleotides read TGCGCCAGCAGCTTCACAGACACACTGGGGACTGAAGCTTTCTTT. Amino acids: CASSFTDTLGTEAFF.

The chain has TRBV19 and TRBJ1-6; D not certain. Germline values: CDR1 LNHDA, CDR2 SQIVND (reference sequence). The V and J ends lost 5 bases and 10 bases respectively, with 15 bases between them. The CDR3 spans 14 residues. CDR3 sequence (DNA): TGTGCCAGTAGTTCGTTAGGACTCCGGTCACCCCTCCACTTT. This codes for CASSSLGLRSPLHF. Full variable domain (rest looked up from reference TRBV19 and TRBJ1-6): DGGITQSPKYLFRKEGQNVTLSCEQNLNHDAMYWYRQDPGQGLRLIYYSQIVNDFQKGDIAEGYSVSREKKESFPLTVTSAQKNPTAFYLCASSSLGLRSPLHFGNGTRLTVT.

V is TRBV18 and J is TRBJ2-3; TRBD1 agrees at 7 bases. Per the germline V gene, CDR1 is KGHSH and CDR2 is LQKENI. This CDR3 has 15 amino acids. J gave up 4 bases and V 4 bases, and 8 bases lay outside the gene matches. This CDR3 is CASSRLQGKADTQYF. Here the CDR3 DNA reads TGTGCCAGCTCACGTTTACAGGGGAAGGCAGATACGCAGTATTTT.

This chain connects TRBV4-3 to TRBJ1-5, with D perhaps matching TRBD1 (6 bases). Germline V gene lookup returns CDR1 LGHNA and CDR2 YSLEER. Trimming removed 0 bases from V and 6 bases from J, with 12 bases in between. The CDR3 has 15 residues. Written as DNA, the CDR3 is TGCGCCAGCAGCCAAGATCCGGGGGCCCGTCAGCCCCAGCATTTT. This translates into CASSQDPGARQPQHF.